The 6 T cell receptor beta chains reported below all come from one sample, sequenced in a study of post-analysis software for immune sequencing data. Their antigens remain unidentified. TCR beta libraries were prepared from cDNA with unique molecular identifiers. Using its own MiXCR run on the PCR reads, TCRdb lists one record per CDR3 protein. The data hold hundreds of thousands of distinct CDR3 sequences, with about 40% observed a single time. Study observations and caveats: With TRBV5-6, TRBV5-1 and TRBV20-1 included, about five TRBV segments were more frequent in patients than in controls.

Sequenced input: blood. All receptors derive from a girl aged 10 to 17 with multiple sclerosis.

The chain couples TRBV5-1 to TRBJ1-1; D possibly corresponds to TRBD1 (5 bases). This CDR3 is 16 amino acids long. Germline V gene lookup returns CDR1 SGHRS and CDR2 YFSETQ. The V end lost 6 bases, the J end lost 3 bases, and 21 bases lay between the germline ends. CDR3 nucleotides: TGCGCCAGCAAGGGACGGATGATTTTGGCGGACACTGAAGCTTTCTTT. Amino acids: CASKGRMILADTEAFF.

The chain has TRBV20-1 and TRBJ2-4, with TRBD2 matching over 7 bases. Germline loops: CDR1 DFQATT, CDR2 SNEGSKA (reference sequence). The CDR3 runs to 15 residues. Germline trimming cut 6 bases from V and 7 bases from J; bases unmatched to any gene: 15. The CDR3 region has the DNA TGCAGTGCAAAACCCCGGGACTACCACTGGAACATTCAGTACTTC. This encodes CSAKPRDYHWNIQYF.

CDR3 sequence reads: CSVDLGGSSYEQYF. CDR3 nucleotides: TGCAGCGTTGACCTTGGCGGGAGCTCCTACGAGCAGTACTTC. The chain employs TRBV29-1 and TRBJ2-7; 7 bases map to TRBD2. V dropped 3 bases and J dropped 0; count of bases not matched to a gene: 5. Germline-derived CDR1 and CDR2 are SQVTM and ANQGSEA. The CDR3 is 14 residues long.

Concerning this clonotype: Germline is not matched at one junction end, which may reflect a read error. The V gene is TRBV19, the J gene TRBJ2-1; 11 bases are shared with TRBD2. In germline, CDR1 is LNHDA, CDR2 SQIVND (reference sequence). The CDR3 is 20 amino acids. CDR3 loop: CVSRAGGSGRGWPSENEQFF. CDR3 DNA: TGTGTCAGTAGGGCCGGGGGTAGCGGGAGGGGTTGGCCGTCCGAAAATGAGCAGTTCTTC.

This clonotype was seen a few times. The J gene is TRBJ2-2, the V gene TRBV20-1; TRBD1 matches 11 bases. Per germline, CDR1 DFQATT and CDR2 SNEGSKA (reference sequence). Trimming at V came to 0 bases and at J to 7 bases, leaving 7 bases not matched to a gene. There are 16 residues in the CDR3. The CDR3 region has the DNA TGCAGTGCTAGAGACCCCGGGACAGGGGGAATCGGGGAGCTGTTTTTT. Amino acids: CSARDPGTGGIGELFF.

CDR3 amino acids: CAISSQGDREKLFF. In DNA, the CDR3 is TGTGCCATCTCCTCGCAGGGGGATCGCGAAAAACTGTTTTTT. The V call is TRBV10-3, the J call TRBJ1-4, with 7 nucleotides matching TRBD1. The germline V gene has CDR1 ENHRY and CDR2 SYGVKD. CDR3 length equals 14 residues. The V and J ends lost 8 bases and 8 bases, in that order; junction bases with no gene match: 11.